These 22 T cell receptor beta chains were sequenced from one sample in a study of Graves' ophthalmopathy and Graves' hyperthyroidism. RNA transcripts were the source from which TCR beta CDR3 regions were amplified. The authors performed first-round RT-PCR with HTBI primers and then a second-round multiplex PCR. One entry per CDR3 protein results from TCRdb running MiXCR on the multiplex PCR reads. The table records some 520,000 distinct CDR3 sequences, around an eighth of them present only once. The sequencing sample was made of blood. The origin of the receptors is a woman aged 25-40 years with Graves' ophthalmopathy.

This clonotype was detected ten times or more. The chain links TRBV20-1 to TRBJ2-5; D is unclear. The CDR3 is 12 amino acids. The ends were cut back, 0 bases at V and 5 bases at J, with 7 bases in the middle. From germline, CDR1 is DFQATT and CDR2 SNEGSKA (reference sequence). CDR3 nucleotide sequence: TGCAGTGCTAGAGAGTTGGGGGAGACCCAGTACTTC. As protein: CSARELGETQYF.

This clonotype showed up many times. This chain uses TRBV12-3 or TRBV12-4 with TRBJ1-5, with D perhaps TRBD1 (5 bases). The CDR3 is 14 amino acids. Trimming took 5 bases from V and 9 from J, leaving 17 bases between them. The CDR3 coding sequence is TGTGCCAGCAGTCGAAGCGGGACCGCTTCGCCCCAGCATTTT. It is translated as CASSRSGTASPQHF.

The table lists this clonotype with many counts. This chain connects TRBV7-9 to TRBJ1-1; weak D call: TRBD1 (5 bases). Germline-derived CDR1 and CDR2 are SEHNR and FQNEAQ (reference sequence). Trimming shortened V by 4 bases and J by 1 base, and 10 bases separated the two germline ends. The CDR3 runs 14 residues. CDR3 nucleotides: TGTGCCAGCAGCTCGGGACTCTGGAACACTGAAGCTTTCTTT. This codes for CASSSGLWNTEAFF.

This clonotype occurred many times. The chain employs TRBV20-1 and TRBJ1-5, with D hard to call. From germline, CDR1 is DFQATT and CDR2 SNEGSKA (reference sequence). The CDR3 is 17 residues long. V dropped 0 bases and J dropped 3 bases, with 18 bases sitting between them. The CDR3 DNA reads TGCAGTGCTAGAGACGCCGCCTCGCCGATCTTCAATCAGCCCCAGCATTTT. Its protein is CSARDAASPIFNQPQHF.

This clonotype was counted many times. The CDR3 region is CSARDQGPSQHF. CDR3 nucleotides: TGCAGTGCTAGAGATCAAGGTCCCTCCCAGCATTTT. The V call is TRBV20-1, the J call TRBJ1-5; D is undetermined. CDR1 is DFQATT and CDR2 is SNEGSKA in the germline V gene (reference sequence). Trimming shortened V by 0 bases and J by 11 bases, and 11 bases separated the two germline ends. The CDR3 length is 12 residues.

This clonotype was counted ten times or more. This sequence joins TRBV5-6 and TRBJ2-7, with TRBD2 matching over 9 bases. With 3 bases clipped from V and 4 bases from J, the junction kept 5 bases outside the gene matches. Germline CDR1 and CDR2: SGHDT and YYEEEE. The CDR3 has 14 residues. The CDR3 DNA reads TGTGCCAGCAGCTCTAGCGGGATATCGTACGAGCAGTACTTC. Its protein product is CASSSSGISYEQYF.

This clonotype has at least ten counts. The chain combines TRBV30 with TRBJ1-2, with 7 bases fitting TRBD1. This CDR3 is 17 amino acids long. The J segment lost 2 bases and the V segment lost 0 bases, leaving 12 bases of the junction unmatched. Germline V lookup: CDR1 GTSNPN, CDR2 SVGIG (reference sequence). Here the CDR3 reads CAWSVVRGRLVNYGYTF. CDR3 in DNA: TGTGCCTGGAGTGTAGTAAGGGGGCGACTAGTCAACTATGGCTACACCTTC. The variable domain in full, with the rest retrieved from reference TRBV30 and TRBJ1-2, is SQTIHQWPATLVQPVGSPLSLECTVEGTSNPNLYWYRQAAGRGLQLLFYSVGIGQISSEVPQNLSASRPQDRQFILSSKKLLLSDSGFYLCAWSVVRGRLVNYGYTFGSGTRLTVV.

The V gene is TRBV2, the J gene TRBJ2-2, with D possibly matching TRBD1 (6 bases). The CDR3 totals 12 residues. V gave up 11 bases and J gave up 5 bases, with 12 bases separating them. Germline loops: CDR1 SNHLY, CDR2 FYNNEI. The CDR3 bases are TGTGCCGGACAGCGAGCGACCGGGGAGCTGTTTTTT. This encodes CAGQRATGELFF. Supplemented by reference TRBV2 and TRBJ2-2, the full variable domain reads EPEVTQTPSHQVTQMGQEVILRCVPISNHLYFYWYRQILGQKVEFLVSFYNNEISEKSEIFDDQFSVERPDGSNFTLKIRSTKLEDSAMYFCAGQRATGELFFGEGSRLTVL.

This clonotype was seen at least ten times. The rearrangement uses TRBV6-2 or TRBV6-3 and TRBJ1-5, with a possible D match to TRBD1 (5 bases). Germline values: CDR1 MNHEY, CDR2 SVGEGT. This CDR3 comprises 15 residues. V shed 5 bases and J shed 7 bases, with 18 bases lying between them. The CDR3: CASSRDSGGLQPQHF. The CDR3 bases are TGTGCCAGCAGTCGGGACTCCGGAGGGCTCCAGCCCCAGCATTTT.

The chain links TRBV19 to TRBJ1-5; D is undetermined. The CDR3 consists of 15 residues. Germline loops: CDR1 LNHDA, CDR2 SQIVND (reference sequence). V lost 7 bases and J lost 0, with 13 bases in between. The CDR3 region is CASKPVQSSNQPQHF. The CDR3 DNA reads TGTGCCAGTAAACCTGTACAGAGTAGCAATCAGCCCCAGCATTTT. Using reference TRBV19 and TRBJ1-5 for the parts outside the CDR3, the full variable domain is DGGITQSPKYLFRKEGQNVTLSCEQNLNHDAMYWYRQDPGQGLRLIYYSQIVNDFQKGDIAEGYSVSREKKESFPLTVTSAQKNPTAFYLCASKPVQSSNQPQHFGDGTRLSIL.

This clonotype has a count of ten or more. The CDR3 is CAWNPGQTFRETQYF. The CDR3 DNA is TGTGCCTGGAACCCAGGCCAAACCTTCCGGGAGACCCAGTACTTC. The chain uses TRBV30 and TRBJ2-5; the D is unclear. V was shortened by 4 bases and J by 5 bases, with 20 bases between the two germline ends. This CDR3 is 15 amino acids long. The V gene's germline CDR1 is GTSNPN and CDR2 SVGIG (reference sequence). The full variable domain, completed using reference TRBV30 and TRBJ2-5, is SQTIHQWPATLVQPVGSPLSLECTVEGTSNPNLYWYRQAAGRGLQLLFYSVGIGQISSEVPQNLSASRPQDRQFILSSKKLLLSDSGFYLCAWNPGQTFRETQYFGPGTRLLVL.

This clonotype was observed once. Since a much larger clone is just one base distant, this may be a read error. The V gene is TRBV20-1, the J gene TRBJ2-7, with 9 bases aligning to TRBD1. Germline values: CDR1 DFQATT, CDR2 SNEGSKA (reference sequence). The V gene end was trimmed by 6 bases and the J gene end by 4 bases; junction bases not matched to a gene: 10. This CDR3 contains 14 residues. The DNA for the CDR3 is TGCAGTGCCACCAGGACAGGGGTGGGGTACGAGCAGTACTTC. Protein: CSATRTGVGYEQYF.

This clonotype was detected only once. This chain links TRBV6-2 or TRBV6-3 with TRBJ1-5, with TRBD1 as a possible D gene (5 bases). This CDR3 is built from 15 residues. V was trimmed by 7 bases and J by 0 bases, leaving 13 bases between them. Germline V gives CDR1 MNHEY, CDR2 SVGEGT. The CDR3 reads CASTYGGLSNQPQHF. The CDR3 nucleotides are TGTGCCAGCACCTACGGGGGACTTAGCAATCAGCCCCAGCATTTT.

For this clonotype: A much larger clone lies one base from this, so it may be a read error. The chain carries TRBV14 and TRBJ1-2; D is possibly TRBD1 (5 bases). Between the trimmed V and J ends, which lost 2 bases and 3 bases, there was a span of 16 bases. The length of the CDR3 is 16 residues. Germline V lookup: CDR1 SGHDN, CDR2 FVKESK. This CDR3 reads CASSQFQGRPYYGYTF. Here the CDR3 DNA reads TGTGCCAGCAGCCAATTTCAGGGCCGCCCTTACTATGGCTACACCTTC.

This clonotype was seen ten or more times. J is TRBJ1-5 and V is TRBV2, with D perhaps TRBD1 (5 bases). The CDR3 loop spans 13 amino acids. Germline V gene data show CDR1 as SNHLY and CDR2 as FYNNEI. Between the trimmed V and J ends, which lost 3 bases and 7 bases, there was a span of 10 bases. CDR3 bases: TGTGCCAGCAGTGAGGGGGGAGAGCAGCCCCAGCATTTT. Protein sequence: CASSEGGEQPQHF.

There are many counts of this clonotype. This chain connects TRBV19 to TRBJ2-5; possible D gene TRBD2, 6 bases. Germline CDR1 LNHDA, CDR2 SQIVND (reference sequence). Trimming removed 5 bases from V and 7 bases from J, with 20 bases in between. This CDR3 has 15 amino acids. The CDR3 DNA reads TGTGCCAGTAGTCCCTGGGACTCTACAAGAGGGACCCAGTACTTC. Translation: CASSPWDSTRGTQYF.

At least ten counts were recorded for this clonotype. V is TRBV7-2 and J is TRBJ2-7, with 10 bases aligning to TRBD2. J lost 7 bases, V lost 4 bases, and 7 bases had no gene match. Germline lookup yields CDR1 SGHTA and CDR2 FQGNSA. The CDR3 extends over 14 amino acids. The CDR3 loop is CASSSLAGVLEQYF. In nucleotides, the CDR3 is TGTGCCAGCAGCTCCCTAGCGGGAGTATTGGAGCAGTACTTC.

The sample holds many counts of this clonotype. The chain employs TRBV2 and TRBJ1-5, with D uncertain. V was shortened by 6 bases and J by 1 base, with 10 bases between the two germline ends. Germline loops: CDR1 SNHLY, CDR2 FYNNEI. This CDR3 contains 14 residues. The CDR3 is CASRASLSNQPQHF. CDR3 DNA: TGTGCCAGCAGAGCAAGTTTGAGCAATCAGCCCCAGCATTTT.

Concerning this clonotype: This CDR3 fails to terminate in the conserved phenylalanine or tryptophan, so it likely reflects a read error. No DNA is shown, since the ends of the CDR3 on it are uncertain; the CDR3 is the one TCRdb lists. The gene calls are TRBV28 and TRBJ1-2; TRBD1, the D gene given by the table, was not confirmed from the DNA. The CDR3 is 15 amino acids in total, end residues counted. Germline lookup yields CDR1 MDHEN and CDR2 SYDVKM. The CDR3 here is CATSGTPLANYGYTL.

This clonotype was seen a handful of times. The chain couples TRBV18 to TRBJ2-7, with 8 bases matching TRBD2. J was trimmed by 5 bases and V by 0 bases; bases with no gene match: 6. CDR1 and CDR2 (germline): KGHSH, LQKENI. CDR3 length: 15 residues. CDR3 region: CASSPPSQRENEQYF. The CDR3 coding sequence is TGTGCCAGCTCACCACCGAGCCAGCGGGAGAACGAGCAGTACTTC.

In its sample, this clonotype was seen once. The gene calls are TRBV5-1 and TRBJ2-5; 10 bases line up with TRBD2. CDR3 length: 15 residues. The trim removed 1 base at V and 3 bases at J, leaving 3 bases unmatched. Germline V CDR1 and CDR2: SGHRS, YFSETQ. The CDR3 DNA reads as TGCGCCAGCAGCTTGCGTCTAGCGGGAGAAGAGACCCAGTACTTC. It is translated as CASSLRLAGEETQYF.

This clonotype was recorded many times. V and J are TRBV6-1 and TRBJ1-5; 9 bases map to TRBD1. Looked up from germline, CDR1 is MNHNS and CDR2 is SASEGT. The CDR3 totals 14 residues. J was trimmed by 4 bases and V by 6 bases; bases with no gene match: 4. This CDR3 is CASRTGGWNQPQHF. In DNA form, the CDR3 reads TGTGCCAGCAGGACAGGGGGGTGGAATCAGCCCCAGCATTTT.